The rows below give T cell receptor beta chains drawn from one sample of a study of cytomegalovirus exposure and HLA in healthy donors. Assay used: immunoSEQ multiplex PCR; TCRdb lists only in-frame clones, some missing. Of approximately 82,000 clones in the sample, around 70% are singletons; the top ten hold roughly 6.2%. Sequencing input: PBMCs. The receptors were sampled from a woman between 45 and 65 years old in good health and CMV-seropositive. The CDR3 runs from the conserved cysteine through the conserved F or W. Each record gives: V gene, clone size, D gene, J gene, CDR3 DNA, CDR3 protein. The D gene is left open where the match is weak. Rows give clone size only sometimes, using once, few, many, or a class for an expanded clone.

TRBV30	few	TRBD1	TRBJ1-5	TGTGCCTGGAGTGTACAAGGAAGGGGGCGTCAGCCCCAGCATTTT	CAWSVQGRGRQPQHF
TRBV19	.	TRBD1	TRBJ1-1	TGTGCCAGTAGTCTTCGGGACAGGGCAACTGAAGCTTTCTTT	CASSLRDRATEAFF
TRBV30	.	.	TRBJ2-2	TGTGCCTGGAGCGGCGGGGAGCTGTTTTTT	CAWSGGELFF
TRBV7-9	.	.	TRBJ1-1	TGTGCCAGCATTCAATCGGGGGGCACTGAAGCTTTCTTT	CASIQSGGTEAFF
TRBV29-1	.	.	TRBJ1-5	TGCAGCGTTGCAGGGGCAAATCAGCCCCAGAATTTT	CSVAGANQPQNF
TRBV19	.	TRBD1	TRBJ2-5	TGTGCCAGTAGTAACCGACCACACAGGGGGCGGAAAGAGACCCAGTACTTC	CASSNRPHRGRKETQYF
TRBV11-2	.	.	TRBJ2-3	TGTGCCAGCAGCCGCATCCTACAGACAGATACGCAGTATTTT	CASSRILQTDTQYF
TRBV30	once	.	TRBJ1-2	TGTGCCTGGTCGCCCCGGCAGGACTATGGCTACACCTTC	CAWSPRQDYGYTF
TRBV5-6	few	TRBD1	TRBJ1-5	TGTGCCAGCAGCGCGACAGGGCAGCCCCAGCATTTT	CASSATGQPQHF
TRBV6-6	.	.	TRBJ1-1	TGTGCCAGCAGTTACATGATGGCAGGGCTGAGTGAAGCTTTCTTT	CASSYMMAGLSEAFF
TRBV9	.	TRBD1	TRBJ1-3	TGTGCCAGCAGCGCCGGACAGGGAGGAAACACCATATATTTT	CASSAGQGGNTIYF
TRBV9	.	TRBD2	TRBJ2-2	TGTGCCAGCAGCGTGACTAGCAACACCGGGGAGCTGTTTTTT	CASSVTSNTGELFF
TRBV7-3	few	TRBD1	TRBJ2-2	TGTGCCAGCAGCGTCGACAGGGCCGGGGAGCTGTTTTTT	CASSVDRAGELFF
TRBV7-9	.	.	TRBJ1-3	TGTGCCAGCAGCCACAGGGTGGAACGTATTGTTCTCTTT	CASSHRVERIVLF
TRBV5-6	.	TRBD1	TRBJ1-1	TGTGCCAGCAGGCCTTACCTGGGACAGGCTGGAGAAGCTTTCTTT	CASRPYLGQAGEAFF
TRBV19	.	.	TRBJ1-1	TGTGCCAGTAGTCCAGAGGGGAACACTGAAGCTTTCTTT	CASSPEGNTEAFF
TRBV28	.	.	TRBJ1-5	TGTGCCAGCAGCCTGGGGGGAGCCCAGCATTTT	CASSLGGAQHF
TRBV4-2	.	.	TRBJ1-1	TGTGCCAGCAGCCAAGTTGGCGGCCTTGAAGCTTTCTTT	CASSQVGGLEAFF
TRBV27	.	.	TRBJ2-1	TGTGCCAGCAGTTTAGAGGAGGTGGGATACAATGAGCAGTTCTTC	CASSLEEVGYNEQFF
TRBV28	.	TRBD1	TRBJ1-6	TGTGCCAGCACGGGACAGGGTAGAATTTGGGGGATTAATTCACCCCTCCACTTT	CASTGQGRIWGINSPLHF
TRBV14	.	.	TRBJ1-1	TGTGCCAGCACCCTTGGCTTGAACACTGAAGCTTTCTTT	CASTLGLNTEAFF
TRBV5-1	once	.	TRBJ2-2	TGCGCCAGCAGCGACCGGGTAGGGGCCGCTGGGACCGGGGAGCTGTTTTTT	CASSDRVGAAGTGELFF
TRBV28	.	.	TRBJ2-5	TGTGCCAGCAGTTTCAGGAATCAAGAGACCCAGTACTTC	CASSFRNQETQYF
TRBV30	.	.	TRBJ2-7	TGTGCCTACCACGCGGGGTCCTACGAGCAGTACTTC	CAYHAGSYEQYF
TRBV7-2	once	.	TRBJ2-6	TGTGCCAGCAGCTTAGTGGGTAGCGCCGACTCTGGGGCCAACGTCCTGACTTTC	CASSLVGSADSGANVLTF
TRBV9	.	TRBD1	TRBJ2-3	TGTGCCAGCAGCACCCTCCGGGACAGACGCACAGATACGCAGTATTTT	CASSTLRDRRTDTQYF
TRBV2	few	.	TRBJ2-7	TGTGCCAGCGGCAGGGCAACCTACGAGCAGTACTTC	CASGRATYEQYF
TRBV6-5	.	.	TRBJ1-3	TGTGCCAGCAGTTACCCACGGGGGAACTCTGGAAACACCATATATTTT	CASSYPRGNSGNTIYF
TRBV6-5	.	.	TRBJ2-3	TGTGCCAGCAGACAGGGATCCGATACGCAGTATTTT	CASRQGSDTQYF
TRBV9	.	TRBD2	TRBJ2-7	TGTGCCAGCAGCGTAGCGGGTGGGGGGACTATGGACTACGAGCAGTACTTC	CASSVAGGGTMDYEQYF
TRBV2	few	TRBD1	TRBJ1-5	TGTGCCAGCACCAGGGGGACAGTCAGCAATCAGCCCCAGCATTTT	CASTRGTVSNQPQHF
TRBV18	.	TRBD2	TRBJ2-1	TGTGCCAGCTCACCAACGGGACTAGCGGGAGATGAGCAGTTCTTC	CASSPTGLAGDEQFF
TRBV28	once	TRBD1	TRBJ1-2	TGTGCCAGCCAGGAGGGGACAGGGAATGGCTACACCTTC	CASQEGTGNGYTF
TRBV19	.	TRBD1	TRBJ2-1	TGTGCCAGTAGTACGGGACAGTTGGACTCCTACAATGAGCAGTTCTTC	CASSTGQLDSYNEQFF
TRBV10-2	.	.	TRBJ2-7	TGCGCCAGCAGTGAGTCCCCCCGCGAGCAGTACTTC	CASSESPREQYF
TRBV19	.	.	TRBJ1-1	TGTGCCAGTAGTACTGTCGTGGCCACTGAAGCTTTCTTT	CASSTVVATEAFF
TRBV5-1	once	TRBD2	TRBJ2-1	TGCGCCAGCAGAGGGACTAGCGGGAGACCCAATGAGCAGTTCTTC	CASRGTSGRPNEQFF
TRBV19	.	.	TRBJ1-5	TGTGCCAGTAGCTTACTTAATCAGCCCCAGCATTTT	CASSLLNQPQHF
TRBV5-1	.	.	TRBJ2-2	TGCGCCAGCAGCTTGAGACTAGCGAACACCGGGGAGCTGTTTTTT	CASSLRLANTGELFF
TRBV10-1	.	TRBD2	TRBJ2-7	TGCGCCAGCAGTGAGTCGGCTAGCGGCTCCTACGAGCAGTACTTC	CASSESASGSYEQYF
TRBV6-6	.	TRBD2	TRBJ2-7	TGTGCCTCTAGGGCGGGAGGGTCCTACGAGCAGTACTTC	CASRAGGSYEQYF
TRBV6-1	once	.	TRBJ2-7	TGTGCCAGCAGTGAGAGAGTGCAGAGGAACTACGAGCAGTACTTC	CASSERVQRNYEQYF
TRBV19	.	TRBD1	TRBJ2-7	TGTGCCAGTAGCGATTTGCCTCCGGGACAGGGCTCCTACGAGCAGTACTTC	CASSDLPPGQGSYEQYF
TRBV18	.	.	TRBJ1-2	TGTGCCAGCTCACCGAATAATATCGGGAACTATGGCTACACCTTC	CASSPNNIGNYGYTF
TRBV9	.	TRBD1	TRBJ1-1	TGTGCCAGCAGCCCCAGGGGACAGGGGGGCACTGAAGCTTTCTTT	CASSPRGQGGTEAFF
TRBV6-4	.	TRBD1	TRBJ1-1	TGTGCCAGCAGGGGGGGGACAGGGAACACTGAAGCTTTCTTT	CASRGGTGNTEAFF
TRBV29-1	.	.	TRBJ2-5	TGCAGCGTTGATACGACTGGAGCGACCCAGTACTTC	CSVDTTGATQYF
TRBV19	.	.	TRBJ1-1	TGTGCCAGTAGTACGGCTCCCGGGGGCACTGAAGCTTTCTTT	CASSTAPGGTEAFF
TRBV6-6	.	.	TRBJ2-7	TGTGCCAGCACGGAGTTACCCACCTACGAGCAGTACTTC	CASTELPTYEQYF
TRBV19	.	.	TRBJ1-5	TGTGCCACTAACCCTCAGGGTGGGGTTGATCAGCCCCAGCATTTT	CATNPQGGVDQPQHF
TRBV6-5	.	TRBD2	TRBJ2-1	TGTGCCAGCAGTTTCGGGACTACATATGAGCAGTTCTTC	CASSFGTTYEQFF